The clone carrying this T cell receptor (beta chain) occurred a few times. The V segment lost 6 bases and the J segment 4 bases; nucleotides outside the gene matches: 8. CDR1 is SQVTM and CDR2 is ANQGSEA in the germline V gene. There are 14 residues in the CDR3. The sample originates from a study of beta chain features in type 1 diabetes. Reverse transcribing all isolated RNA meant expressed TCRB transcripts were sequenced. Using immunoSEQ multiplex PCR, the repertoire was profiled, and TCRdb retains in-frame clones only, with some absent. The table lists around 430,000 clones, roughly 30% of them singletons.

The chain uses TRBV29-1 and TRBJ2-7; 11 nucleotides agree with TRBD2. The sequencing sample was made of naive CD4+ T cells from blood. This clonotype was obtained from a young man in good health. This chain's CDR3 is CSVTRLAGRYEQYF. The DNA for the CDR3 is TGCAGCGTCACCAGACTAGCGGGAAGGTACGAGCAGTACTTC.